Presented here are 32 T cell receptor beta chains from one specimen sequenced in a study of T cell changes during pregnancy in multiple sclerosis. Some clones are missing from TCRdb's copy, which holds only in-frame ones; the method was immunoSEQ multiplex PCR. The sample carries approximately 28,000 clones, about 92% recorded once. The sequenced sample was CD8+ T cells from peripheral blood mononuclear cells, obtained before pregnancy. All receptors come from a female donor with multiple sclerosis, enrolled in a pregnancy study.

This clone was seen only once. The CDR3 nucleotides read TGTGCCACCAGCACCCATGGGAGAGACAGGGTGGATGAAAAACTGTTTTTT. Translation: CATSTHGRDRVDEKLFF. The chain joins TRBV15 to TRBJ1-4; 7 nucleotides line up with TRBD1. The CDR3 sequence is 17 residues long. The V gene end was trimmed by 4 bases and the J gene end by 6 bases; junction bases not matched to a gene: 14. From germline, CDR1 is LNHNV and CDR2 YYDKDF (reference sequence).

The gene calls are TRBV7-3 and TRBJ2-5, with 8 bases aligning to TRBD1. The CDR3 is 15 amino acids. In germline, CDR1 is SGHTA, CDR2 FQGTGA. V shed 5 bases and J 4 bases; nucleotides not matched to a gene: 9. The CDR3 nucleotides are TGTGCCAGCAGCCTGACAGGGGTCGGGGGAGAGACCCAGTACTTC. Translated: CASSLTGVGGETQYF.

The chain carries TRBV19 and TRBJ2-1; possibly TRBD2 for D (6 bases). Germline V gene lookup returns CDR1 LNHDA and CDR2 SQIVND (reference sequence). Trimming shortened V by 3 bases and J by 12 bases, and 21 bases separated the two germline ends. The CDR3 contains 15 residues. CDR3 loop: CASSISTAPQGGQFF. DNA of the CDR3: TGTGCCAGTAGTATTTCCACCGCCCCCCAGGGAGGGCAGTTCTTC.

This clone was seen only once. DNA of the CDR3: TGTGCCAGCAGCCCCCGGACAGGGATTAACGAGCAGTACTTC. Its protein product is CASSPRTGINEQYF. This sequence joins TRBV5-4 and TRBJ2-7; 8 bases align to TRBD1. Unmatched junction bases numbered 8, after V lost 4 bases and J lost 5 bases. The CDR3 runs 14 residues. Germline CDR1 is SGHNT and CDR2 is YYREEE (reference sequence). Drawing the rest from reference TRBV5-4 and TRBJ2-7, the complete variable domain is ETGVTQSPTHLIKTRGQQVTLRCSSQSGHNTVSWYQQALGQGPQFIFQYYREEENGRGNFPPRFSGLQFPNYSSELNVNALELDDSALYLCASSPRTGINEQYFGPGTRLTVT.

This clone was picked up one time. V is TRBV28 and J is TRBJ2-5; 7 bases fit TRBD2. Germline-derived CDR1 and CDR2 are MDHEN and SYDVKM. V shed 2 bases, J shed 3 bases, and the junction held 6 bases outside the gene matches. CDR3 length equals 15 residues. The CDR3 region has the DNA TGTGCCAGCAGTTTAGGCGGGAGTGAGGAAGAGACCCAGTACTTC. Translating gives CASSLGGSEEETQYF.

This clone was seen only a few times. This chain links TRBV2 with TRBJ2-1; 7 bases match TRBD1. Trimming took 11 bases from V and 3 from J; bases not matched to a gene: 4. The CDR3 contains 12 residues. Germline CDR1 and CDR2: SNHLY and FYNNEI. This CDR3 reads CAGQDSYNEQFF. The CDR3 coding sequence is TGTGCCGGACAGGACAGCTACAATGAGCAGTTCTTC.

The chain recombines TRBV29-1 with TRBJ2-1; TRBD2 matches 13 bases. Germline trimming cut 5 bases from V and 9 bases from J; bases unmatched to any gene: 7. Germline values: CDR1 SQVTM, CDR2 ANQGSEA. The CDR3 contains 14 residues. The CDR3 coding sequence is TGCAGCGTTTATGGACTAGCGGGAGCTGGTGAGCAGTTCTTC. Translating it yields CSVYGLAGAGEQFF.

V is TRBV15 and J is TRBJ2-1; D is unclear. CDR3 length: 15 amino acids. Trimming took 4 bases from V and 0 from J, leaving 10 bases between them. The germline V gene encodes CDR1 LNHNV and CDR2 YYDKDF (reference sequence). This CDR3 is CATSTSRSSYNEQFF. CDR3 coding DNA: TGTGCCACCAGCACAAGCCGGAGCTCCTACAATGAGCAGTTCTTC.

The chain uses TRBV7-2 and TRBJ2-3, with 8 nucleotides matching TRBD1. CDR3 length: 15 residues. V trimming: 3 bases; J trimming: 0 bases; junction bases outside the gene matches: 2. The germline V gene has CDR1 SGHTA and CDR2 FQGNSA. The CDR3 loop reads CASSLGQVSTDTQYF. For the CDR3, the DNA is TGTGCCAGCAGCTTGGGACAGGTGAGCACAGATACGCAGTATTTT.

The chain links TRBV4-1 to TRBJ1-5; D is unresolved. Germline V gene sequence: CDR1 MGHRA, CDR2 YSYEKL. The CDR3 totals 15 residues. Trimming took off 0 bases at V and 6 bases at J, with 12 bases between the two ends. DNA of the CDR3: TGCGCCAGCAGCCAAGATGTAGGACGGGGTCAGCCCCAGCATTTT. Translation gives CASSQDVGRGQPQHF.

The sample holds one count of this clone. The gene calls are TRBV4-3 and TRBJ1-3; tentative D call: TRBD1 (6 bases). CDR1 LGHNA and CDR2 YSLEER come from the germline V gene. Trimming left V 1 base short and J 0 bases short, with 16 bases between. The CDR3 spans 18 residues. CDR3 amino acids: CASSQGRTALFSGNTIYF. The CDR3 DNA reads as TGCGCCAGCAGCCAAGGGCGGACAGCCCTCTTCTCTGGAAACACCATATATTTT.

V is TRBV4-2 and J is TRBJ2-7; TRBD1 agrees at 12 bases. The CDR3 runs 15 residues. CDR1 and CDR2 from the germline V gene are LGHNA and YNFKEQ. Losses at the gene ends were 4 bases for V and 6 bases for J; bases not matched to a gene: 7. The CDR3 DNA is TGTGCCAGCAGCCTCTGGGGGACAGGGGGCTTCGAGCAGTACTTC. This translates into CASSLWGTGGFEQYF.

CDR3 nucleotide sequence: TGTGCCAGCAGCTTGGTTGGGACAGCTAGGAACACTGAAGCTTTCTTT. Amino acid sequence: CASSLVGTARNTEAFF. V gene TRBV5-6 combines with J gene TRBJ1-1, with TRBD1 identical over 7 bases. Trimming cost V 0 bases and J 1 base; bases outside gene matches: 6. CDR1 and CDR2 from the germline V gene are SGHDT and YYEEEE. CDR3 length: 16 residues.

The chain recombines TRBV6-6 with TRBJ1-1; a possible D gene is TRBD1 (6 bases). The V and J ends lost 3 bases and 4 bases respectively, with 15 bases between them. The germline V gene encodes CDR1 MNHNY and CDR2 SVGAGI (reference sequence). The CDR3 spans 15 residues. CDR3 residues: CASSYFGQTSTEAFF. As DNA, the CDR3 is TGTGCCAGCAGTTATTTCGGACAGACCAGCACTGAAGCTTTCTTT.

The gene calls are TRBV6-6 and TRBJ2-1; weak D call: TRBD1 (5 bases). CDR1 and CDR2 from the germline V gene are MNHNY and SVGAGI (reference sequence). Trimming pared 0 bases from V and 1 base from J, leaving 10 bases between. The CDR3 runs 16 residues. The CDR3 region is CASSYSKGESYNEQFF. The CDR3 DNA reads TGTGCCAGCAGTTACTCGAAAGGGGAATCCTACAATGAGCAGTTCTTC.

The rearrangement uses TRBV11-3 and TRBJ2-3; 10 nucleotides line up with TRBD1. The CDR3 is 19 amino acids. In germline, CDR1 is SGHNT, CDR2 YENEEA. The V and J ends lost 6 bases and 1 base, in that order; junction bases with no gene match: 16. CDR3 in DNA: TGTGCCAGCAGTGTCCTCTCGGACAGGGGGGGATTTGGCACAGATACGCAGTATTTT. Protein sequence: CASSVLSDRGGFGTDTQYF. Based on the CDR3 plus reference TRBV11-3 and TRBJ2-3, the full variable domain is EAGVVQSPRYKIIEKKQPVAFWCNPISGHNTLYWYLQNLGQGPELLIRYENEEAVDDSQLPKDRFSAERLKGVDSTLKIQPAELGDSAVYLCASSVLSDRGGFGTDTQYFGPGTRLTVL.

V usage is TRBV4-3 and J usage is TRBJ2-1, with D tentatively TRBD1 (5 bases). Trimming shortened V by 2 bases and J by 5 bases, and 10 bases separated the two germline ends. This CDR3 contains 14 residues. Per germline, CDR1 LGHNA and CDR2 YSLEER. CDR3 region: CASSQSPGNNEQFF. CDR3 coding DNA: TGCGCCAGCAGCCAATCCCCAGGGAACAATGAGCAGTTCTTC.

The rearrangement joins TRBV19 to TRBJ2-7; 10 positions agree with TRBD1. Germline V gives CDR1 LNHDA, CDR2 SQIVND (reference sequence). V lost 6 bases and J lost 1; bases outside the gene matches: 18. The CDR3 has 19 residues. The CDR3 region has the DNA TGTGCCAGTAGCCTATCCGGCTGGGGCCTGGGACAGGGGTCCTACGAGCAGTACTTC. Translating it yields CASSLSGWGLGQGSYEQYF.

This chain's CDR3 is CASSFYGQGGETQYF. DNA for the CDR3: TGTGCCAGCAGCTTCTACGGACAGGGGGGAGAGACCCAGTACTTC. V gene TRBV27 combines with J gene TRBJ2-5; 10 bases are shared with TRBD1. There are 15 residues in the CDR3. V lost 6 bases and J lost 4; bases outside the gene matches: 8. Per germline, CDR1 MNHEY and CDR2 SMNVEV (reference sequence).

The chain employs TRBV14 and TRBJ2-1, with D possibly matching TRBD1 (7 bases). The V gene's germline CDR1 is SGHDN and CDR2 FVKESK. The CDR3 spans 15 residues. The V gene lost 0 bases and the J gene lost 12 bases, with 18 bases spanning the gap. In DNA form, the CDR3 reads TGTGCCAGCAGCCAAGAACTCCCAGGGGGGACACGGCAGTTCTTC. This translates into CASSQELPGGTRQFF.

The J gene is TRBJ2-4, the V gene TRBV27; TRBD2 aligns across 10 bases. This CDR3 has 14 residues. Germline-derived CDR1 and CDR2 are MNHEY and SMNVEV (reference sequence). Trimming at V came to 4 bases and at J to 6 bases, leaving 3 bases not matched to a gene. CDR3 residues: CASSSSGSGNIQYF. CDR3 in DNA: TGTGCCAGCAGTTCTAGCGGGAGTGGAAACATTCAGTACTTC.

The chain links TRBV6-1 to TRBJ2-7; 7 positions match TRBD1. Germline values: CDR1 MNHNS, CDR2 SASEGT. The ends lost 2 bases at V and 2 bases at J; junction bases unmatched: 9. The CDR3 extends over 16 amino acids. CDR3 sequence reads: CASSEPAGTVAYEQYF. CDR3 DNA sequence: TGTGCCAGCAGTGAACCCGCCGGGACAGTAGCCTACGAGCAGTACTTC.

As DNA, the CDR3 is TGTGCCAGCAGCTTAACAGCAACTAATGAAAAACTGTTTTTT. This codes for CASSLTATNEKLFF. The V call is TRBV11-2, the J call TRBJ1-4; D is unresolved. Germline loops: CDR1 SGHAT, CDR2 FQNNGV. This CDR3 region has 14 residues. V shed 2 bases and J shed 0 bases, with 4 bases lying between them.

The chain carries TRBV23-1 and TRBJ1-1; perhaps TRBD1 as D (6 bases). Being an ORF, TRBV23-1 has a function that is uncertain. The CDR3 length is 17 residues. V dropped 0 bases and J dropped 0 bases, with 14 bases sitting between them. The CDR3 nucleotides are TGCGCCAGCAGTCAATCGAGGGGGGGCCCAGTGAACACTGAAGCTTTCTTT. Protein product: CASSQSRGGPVNTEAFF.

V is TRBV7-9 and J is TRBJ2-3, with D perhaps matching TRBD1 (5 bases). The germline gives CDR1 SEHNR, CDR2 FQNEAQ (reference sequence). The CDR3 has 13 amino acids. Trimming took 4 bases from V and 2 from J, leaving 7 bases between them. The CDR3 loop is CASSSTVTDTQYF. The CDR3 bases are TGTGCCAGCAGCTCGACAGTCACAGATACGCAGTATTTT.

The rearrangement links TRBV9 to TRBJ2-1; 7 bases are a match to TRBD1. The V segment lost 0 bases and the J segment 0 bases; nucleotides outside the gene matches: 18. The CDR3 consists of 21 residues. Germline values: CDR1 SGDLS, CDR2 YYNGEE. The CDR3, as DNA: TGTGCCAGCAGCGTAGCTACAGCTACTTGGGACAGCCGTAGCTCCTACAATGAGCAGTTCTTC. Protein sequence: CASSVATATWDSRSSYNEQFF.

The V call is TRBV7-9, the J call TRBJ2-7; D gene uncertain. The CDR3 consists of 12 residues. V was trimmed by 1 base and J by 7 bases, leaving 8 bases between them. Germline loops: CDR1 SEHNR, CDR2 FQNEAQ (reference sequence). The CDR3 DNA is TGTGCCAGCAGCTTAGAGGTCAGGGAGCAGTACTTC. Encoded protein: CASSLEVREQYF.

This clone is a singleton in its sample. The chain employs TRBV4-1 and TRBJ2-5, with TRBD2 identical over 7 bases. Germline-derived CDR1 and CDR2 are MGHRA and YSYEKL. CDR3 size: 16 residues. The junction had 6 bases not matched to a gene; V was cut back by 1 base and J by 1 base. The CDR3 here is CASSQVRSSGQETQYF. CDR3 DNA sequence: TGCGCCAGCAGCCAAGTTCGATCTAGCGGCCAAGAGACCCAGTACTTC.

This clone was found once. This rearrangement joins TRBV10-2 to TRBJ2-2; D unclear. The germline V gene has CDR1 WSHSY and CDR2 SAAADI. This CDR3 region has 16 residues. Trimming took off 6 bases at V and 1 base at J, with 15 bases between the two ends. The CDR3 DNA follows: TGCGCCAGCAGGCACTTCATGGGCCAGAACACCGGGGAGCTGTTTTTT. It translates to CASRHFMGQNTGELFF.

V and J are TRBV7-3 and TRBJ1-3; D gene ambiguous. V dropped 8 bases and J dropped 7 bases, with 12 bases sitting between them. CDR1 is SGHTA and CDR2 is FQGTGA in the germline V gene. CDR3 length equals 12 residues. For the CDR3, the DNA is TGTGCCAGCCAAGATGAGGGTAACACCATATATTTT. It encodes CASQDEGNTIYF.

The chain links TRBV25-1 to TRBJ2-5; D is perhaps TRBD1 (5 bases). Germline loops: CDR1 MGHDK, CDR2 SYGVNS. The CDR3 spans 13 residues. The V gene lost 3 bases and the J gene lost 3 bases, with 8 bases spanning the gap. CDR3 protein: CASSEIQEETQYF. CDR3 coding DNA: TGTGCCAGCAGTGAGATACAGGAAGAGACCCAGTACTTC.

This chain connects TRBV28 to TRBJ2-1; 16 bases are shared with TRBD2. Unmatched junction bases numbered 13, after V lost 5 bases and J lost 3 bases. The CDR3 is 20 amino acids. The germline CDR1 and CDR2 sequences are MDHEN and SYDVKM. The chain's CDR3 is CASSPPVGLAGGPDYNEQFF. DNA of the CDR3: TGTGCCAGCAGTCCGCCTGTGGGACTAGCGGGAGGGCCTGACTACAATGAGCAGTTCTTC. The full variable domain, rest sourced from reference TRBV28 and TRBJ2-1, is DVKVTQSSRYLVKRTGEKVFLECVQDMDHENMFWYRQDPGLGLRLIYFSYDVKMKEKGDIPEGYSVSREKKERFSLILESASTNQTSMYLCASSPPVGLAGGPDYNEQFFGPGTRLTVL.